These T cell receptor beta chains were read from a single sample in a study of blood T cell repertoires in COVID-19. The data were produced by immunoSEQ multiplex PCR, yet TCRdb's version contains in-frame clones alone and is incomplete. Of about 220,000 clones detected, roughly four fifths appear once; the ten largest clones hold over 14%. Source material: PBMCs or T cells enriched from blood (not recorded which). These receptors came from a man aged 35-49 years who had recovered from COVID-19. The CDR3 runs from the conserved cysteine through the conserved F or W. A D gene is named only where the DNA matches it firmly. Some rows have no size entry. The others give once, few or many, or a class for an expanded clone.

TRBV7-2,.,TRBJ1-3,.,CASSLSGGLGNTIYF,TGTGCCAGCAGCTTATCGGGAGGGCTCGGAAACACCATATATTTT
TRBV5-8,TRBD1,TRBJ1-2,many,CASSLYRGRNYGYTF,TGTGCCAGCAGCTTATACAGGGGGAGAAACTATGGCTACACCTTC
TRBV9,.,TRBJ2-3,.,CASSVGIPRGDTQYF,TGTGCCAGCAGCGTAGGTATCCCTAGAGGGGATACGCAGTATTTT
TRBV2,TRBD2,TRBJ2-3,.,CASSDRTSGRAKDTQYF,TGTGCCAGCAGTGATAGGACTAGCGGGAGGGCGAAAGATACGCAGTATTTT
TRBV7-8,TRBD1,TRBJ1-1,once,CASTRTGGNTEAFF,TGTGCCAGCACCCGGACAGGGGGCAACACTGAAGCTTTCTTT
TRBV10-3,TRBD1,TRBJ1-2,.,CAISLQGDGYTF,TGTGCCATCAGTCTCCAGGGGGATGGCTACACCTTC
TRBV7-9,.,TRBJ2-1,.,CASSLNFEQFF,TGTGCCAGCAGCTTAAACTTTGAGCAGTTCTTC
TRBV9,TRBD1,TRBJ1-2,.,CASSEGTGDALRYTF,TGTGCCAGCAGCGAGGGAACAGGGGATGCTCTTCGCTACACCTTC
TRBV21-1,.,TRBJ2-7,.,CASSTQDRAYEQYF,TGTGCCAGCAGCACCCAGGACAGAGCTTACGAGCAGTACTTC
TRBV19,.,TRBJ1-2,.,CASSIFTGLNYGYTF,TGTGCCAGTAGTATTTTTACAGGGTTGAACTATGGCTACACCTTC
TRBV19,TRBD1,TRBJ1-5,once,CASSLFGTVKTSQPQHF,TGTGCCAGTAGCCTTTTCGGGACAGTGAAAACCAGTCAGCCCCAGCATTTT
TRBV28,TRBD1,TRBJ1-2,.,CASSSGTGPNYGYTF,TGTGCCAGCAGTTCGGGGACAGGACCCAACTATGGCTACACCTTC
TRBV2,TRBD2,TRBJ2-2,.,CASSAFGLAPNTGELFF,TGTGCCAGCAGTGCTTTCGGACTAGCGCCGAACACCGGGGAGCTGTTTTTT
TRBV5-6,.,TRBJ1-2,.,CASSLREGVGGYTF,TGTGCCAGCAGCCTCCGGGAAGGAGTAGGGGGCTACACCTTC
TRBV7-3,.,TRBJ2-7,.,CASSYSAGGRSYEQYF,TGTGCCAGCAGCTACTCCGCCGGGGGACGGTCCTACGAGCAGTACTTC
TRBV5-5,TRBD2,TRBJ2-5,.,CASSLSGGASETQYF,TGTGCCAGCAGCTTATCCGGGGGGGCGTCTGAGACCCAGTACTTC
TRBV6-5,.,TRBJ1-1,.,CASSPWGREGEAFF,TGTGCCAGCAGTCCCTGGGGGAGGGAGGGTGAAGCTTTCTTT
TRBV28,TRBD2,TRBJ2-5,.,CATDSPAGVQETQYF,TGTGCCACTGACTCCCCAGCGGGGGTACAAGAGACCCAGTACTTC